This T cell receptor beta chain was captured by sequencing in a study of cytomegalovirus exposure and HLA in healthy donors. Study context: T cells numbering about 200 million yielded 117 million unique TCR beta sequences in an earlier analysis. Whole-study findings and limits: The classifier reportedly diagnosed cytomegalovirus status with high specificity and sensitivity. The study put 150 to 200 TCR beta chains on its list as cytomegalovirus-associated.

V dropped 0 bases and J dropped 2; count of bases not matched to a gene: 1. CDR1 and CDR2 from the germline V gene are SGHDT and YYEEEE. The CDR3 runs 14 residues. Primers for the PCR totalled 60 Vbeta and 13 Jbeta. The assay was immunoSEQ multiplex PCR, and TCRdb's table has in-frame clones only and misses some. The repertoire holds about 200,000 clones, around 77% seen once, with less than 3% in the top ten. On this clone: Its antigen is unknown.

The chain links TRBV5-6 to TRBJ2-7, with TRBD2 matching over 8 bases. Sequences were obtained from PBMCs. This clonotype was sampled from a woman aged 30 to 39 in good health and CMV-seronegative. The CDR3 coding sequence is TGTGCCAGCAGCTTGGTAGCGGGGACCTACGAGCAGTACTTC. Translating it yields CASSLVAGTYEQYF.